This T cell receptor (beta chain) appears in the sequencing data of a study of T cell responses to AZD1222 COVID-19 vaccine. Study-wide points: Most donors were white British, females outnumbered males, and clonal diversity was possibly underestimated. Sampling that yielded the repertoires occurred only after the peak T cell response. Spike-specific TCR breadth and depth were elevated following two AZD1222 doses. Nearly half of the spike-specific TCRs reportedly recognize variant regions that carry no mutations.

CDR3 length: 15 amino acids. Germline values: CDR1 MNHEY, CDR2 SMNVEV (reference sequence). Trimming cost V 7 bases and J 1 base, with 13 bases left between them. Produced via immunoSEQ multiplex PCR; TCRdb's table is partial and in-frame only. There are some 130,000 clones in the sample; approximately 90% occur only once, and less than 9% lies in the top ten. As for this clone: Its target is not known.

The source of this sequence is an adult in good health. The chain is built from TRBV27 and TRBJ2-2, with D possibly being TRBD1 (5 bases). The sample was peripheral blood, taken on day 0 of AZD1222 vaccination. This CDR3 is CASTLDNRNTGELFF. CDR3 sequence (DNA): TGTGCCAGCACCTTGGACAACAGGAACACCGGGGAGCTGTTTTTT.